The rows below give T cell receptor beta chains drawn from one sample of a study of identical twins. TCRdb called the 5' RACE reads again in MiXCR, with one record for every CDR3 protein. This sample yields around 220,000 distinct CDR3 sequences, of which more than 12% are seen a single time; 8.8% belongs to the top ten. The sequenced sample consisted of memory (CD45RO+) T cells sorted from blood. These receptors all come from a woman between 18 and 30 years old in good health. CDR3s include the opening cysteine and the closing phenylalanine or tryptophan. D genes are given only for firm matches. Clone size is stated in some rows and not others, as once, few, many or a class when expanded.

j_call	clone_size	d_call	v_call	cdr3_nt	cdr3_aa
TRBJ2-1	few	TRBD2	TRBV5-1	TGCGCCAGCAGCGCGGGAGGGCGGGCCAGCTACAATGAGCAGTTCTTC	CASSAGGRASYNEQFF
TRBJ2-5	NA	TRBD1	TRBV4-3	TGCGCCAGCAGCTACCGACAGGGAAGTCAAGAGACCCAGTACTTC	CASSYRQGSQETQYF
TRBJ2-1	many	NA	TRBV7-9	TGTGCCAGCAGCTTAGAATCAGTGTACAATGAGCAGTTCTTC	CASSLESVYNEQFF
TRBJ1-1	NA	NA	TRBV28	TGTGCCAGCGAACCAGCACGGAACACTGAAGCTTTCTTT	CASEPARNTEAFF
TRBJ2-1	NA	NA	TRBV19	TGTGCCAGTAGACAACCGCGGGGGCCTAGCTCCTACAATGAGCAGTTCTTC	CASRQPRGPSSYNEQFF
TRBJ2-7	NA	TRBD1	TRBV6-6	TGTGCCAGCGCCGGGACAGGGGCCTACGAGCAGTACTTC	CASAGTGAYEQYF
TRBJ1-1	NA	TRBD1	TRBV5-1	TGCGCCAGCAGCGTACAGGGGGCTCTGGGCACTGAAGCTTTCTTT	CASSVQGALGTEAFF
TRBJ2-7	many	NA	TRBV5-1	TGCGCCAGCAGCTTGGCACCCAGGGTGGGCGAGCAGTACTTC	CASSLAPRVGEQYF
TRBJ2-3	NA	NA	TRBV29-1	TGCAGCGTTGAAGATAGGTTCGGGGTGATGTCAGATACGCAGTATTTT	CSVEDRFGVMSDTQYF
TRBJ1-1	few	NA	TRBV20-1	TGCAGTGCACATTACTCGCGGAACACTGAAGTTTTCTTT	CSAHYSRNTEVFF
TRBJ2-1	NA	NA	TRBV7-2	TGTGCCAGCAGCTTTTACAGGAGCTCCTACAATGAGCAGTTCTTC	CASSFYRSSYNEQFF
TRBJ2-3	few	NA	TRBV5-6	TGTGCCAGCAGCTTGGCCACTGGGGCGGATACGCAGTATTTT	CASSLATGADTQYF
TRBJ1-3	NA	NA	TRBV7-2	TGTGCCAGCACCGGACAGTCGGGCAACACCATATATTTT	CASTGQSGNTIYF
TRBJ2-3	few	NA	TRBV7-2	TGTGCCAGCAGCTGGTACACAGATACGCAGTATTTT	CASSWYTDTQYF
TRBJ2-1	NA	TRBD2	TRBV10-2	TGCGCCAGCAGTGAGGTGGGACTAGCTGTTCGTGAGCAGTTCTTC	CASSEVGLAVREQFF
TRBJ2-1	few	TRBD2	TRBV30	TGTGCCTGGAGTCCCCTTAGCGGGAGTATTAATGAGCAGTTCTTC	CAWSPLSGSINEQFF
TRBJ2-1	few	NA	TRBV10-3	TGTGCCATCAGTGGTGCGTCGCAAAATGAGCAGTTCTTC	CAISGASQNEQFF
TRBJ2-1	few	NA	TRBV20-1	TGCAGTGCTAGAGATGGAGGCTTGAGTCCATTCTTC	CSARDGGLSPFF
TRBJ2-3	NA	TRBD1	TRBV30	TGTGCCACAAGACTCCATGACAGGGGGTTGACAGATACGCAGTATTTT	CATRLHDRGLTDTQYF
TRBJ2-1	few	NA	TRBV20-1	TGCAGTGCTAGTCCCCCGACTAGTACGGAGCAGTTCTTC	CSASPPTSTEQFF
TRBJ2-6	NA	NA	TRBV11-3	TGTGCCAGCAGCCCCGACCTCCTAAGCTCTGGGGCCAACGTCCTGACTTTC	CASSPDLLSSGANVLTF
TRBJ2-5	many	TRBD1	TRBV12-3/TRBV12-4	TGTGCCAGCAGTTTAGCTAGCGTAGGGGGCGAGACCCAGTACTTC	CASSLASVGGETQYF
TRBJ2-7	NA	NA	TRBV3-1	TGTGCCAGCAGCCCGTCGAATGGGGGAAATTACGAGCAGTACTTC	CASSPSNGGNYEQYF
TRBJ2-1	many	TRBD2	TRBV9	TGTGCCAGCACCAGGACTAGCGGGAATGAGCAGTTCTTC	CASTRTSGNEQFF
TRBJ2-1	NA	NA	TRBV20-1	TGCAGTGCTAGAGATGGCTGGGCGGGGCTTAAAAATGAGCAGTTCTTC	CSARDGWAGLKNEQFF
TRBJ2-7	few	TRBD2	TRBV18	TGTGCCAGCTCTTTGACTAGCCCACAATACGAGCAGTACTTC	CASSLTSPQYEQYF
TRBJ1-3	NA	NA	TRBV29-1	TGCAGCGTTCGGACAGCGAGAGGAAACACCATATATTTT	CSVRTARGNTIYF
TRBJ2-7	NA	TRBD2	TRBV3-1	TGTGCCAGCAGCCCGGGACTAGCGGTAGCCTACGAGCAGTACTTC	CASSPGLAVAYEQYF
TRBJ1-1	NA	NA	TRBV5-1	TGCGCCAGCCAGGCAGGGGTTAACACTGAAGCTTTCTTT	CASQAGVNTEAFF
TRBJ1-2	many	NA	TRBV5-1	TGCGCCAGCAGCCCCAGCAGGCAGTATGGCTACACCTTC	CASSPSRQYGYTF
TRBJ2-1	NA	NA	TRBV2	TGTGCCAGCAGTCCCGCTTTTGAGCAGTTCTTC	CASSPAFEQFF
TRBJ1-5	NA	NA	TRBV12-3/TRBV12-4	TGTGCCAGCAGTTTGCGGGTTAGCAATCAGCCCCAGCATTTT	CASSLRVSNQPQHF
TRBJ2-7	few	TRBD2	TRBV2	TGTGCCAGCGGCGGACTAGCGGGGGAGCAGTACTTC	CASGGLAGEQYF
TRBJ2-1	few	NA	TRBV4-3	TGCGCCAGCAGCCAAGCACCCTTACAAGCTCGGGGCAATGAGCAGTTCTTC	CASSQAPLQARGNEQFF
TRBJ2-3	few	TRBD2	TRBV12-3/TRBV12-4	TGTGCCAGCAGTTTATTGATAGCGGGGGCCTCTAGCACAGATACGCAGTATTTT	CASSLLIAGASSTDTQYF
TRBJ2-7	few	NA	TRBV30	TGTGCCTGGAGTGGCGGGGCGAGCTCCTACGAGCAGTACTTC	CAWSGGASSYEQYF
TRBJ2-1	NA	NA	TRBV5-1	TGCGCCAGCAGCTTGCTGACGGAAGAACAAGAGCAGTTCTTC	CASSLLTEEQEQFF
TRBJ2-1	NA	TRBD2	TRBV11-1	TGTGCCAGCAGCTTAGGAGGTCGGGGGGGCCGGGTTGGGCAGTTCTTC	CASSLGGRGGRVGQFF
TRBJ2-1	NA	NA	TRBV7-2	TGTGCCAGCAGCTTTGCAGGAAACTCCTACAATGAGCAGTTCTTC	CASSFAGNSYNEQFF
TRBJ2-7	NA	TRBD1	TRBV6-1	TGTGCCAGCAGGCTGACAGGGGGCGGCGAGCAGTACTTC	CASRLTGGGEQYF
TRBJ2-3	many	NA	TRBV4-3	TGCGCCAGCAGCCAAGGGGTACTCCCTAAACTGGATACGCAGTATTTT	CASSQGVLPKLDTQYF
TRBJ2-2	few	NA	TRBV12-3/TRBV12-4	TGTGCCAGCACCAAAACCGGGGAGCTGTTTTTT	CASTKTGELFF
TRBJ2-7	NA	NA	TRBV10-3	TGTGCCATCAGTGAGGGAGCATGGGGCCCGTTACCGGACTTC	CAISEGAWGPLPDF
TRBJ2-1	NA	NA	TRBV7-6	TGTGCCAGCAGCCCGGCCGTGTTAGGGAGGACAAACAATGAGCAGTTCTTC	CASSPAVLGRTNNEQFF
TRBJ2-1	NA	NA	TRBV4-2	TGTGCCAGCAGCCAAGAGCGTTTGCCCTACAATGAGCAGTTCTTC	CASSQERLPYNEQFF